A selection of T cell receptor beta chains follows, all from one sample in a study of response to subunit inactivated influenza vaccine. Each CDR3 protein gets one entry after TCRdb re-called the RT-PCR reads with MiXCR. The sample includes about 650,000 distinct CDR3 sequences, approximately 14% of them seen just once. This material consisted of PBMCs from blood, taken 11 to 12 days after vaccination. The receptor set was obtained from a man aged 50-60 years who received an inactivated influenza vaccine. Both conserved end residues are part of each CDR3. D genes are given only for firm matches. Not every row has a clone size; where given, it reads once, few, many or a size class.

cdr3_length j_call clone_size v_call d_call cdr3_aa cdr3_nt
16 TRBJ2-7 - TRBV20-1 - CSARVLQGRSSYEQYF TGCAGTGCTAGAGTCCTTCAGGGCAGGAGCTCCTACGAGCAGTACTTC
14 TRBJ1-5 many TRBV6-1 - CASRRGRLNQPQHF TGTGCCAGCAGACGCGGACGGCTCAATCAGCCCCAGCATTTT
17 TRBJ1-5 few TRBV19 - CASSIMNLLYSNQPQHF TGTGCCAGTAGTATAATGAATCTTCTCTATAGCAATCAGCCCCAGCATTTT
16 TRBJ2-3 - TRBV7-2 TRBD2 CASSVSSGSSPYTQYF TGTGCCAGCAGCGTGTCTAGCGGGAGTTCCCCGTATACGCAGTATTTT
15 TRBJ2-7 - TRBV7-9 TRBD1 CASSFSGTGHYEQYF TGTGCCAGCAGCTTTTCGGGGACAGGGCACTACGAGCAGTACTTC
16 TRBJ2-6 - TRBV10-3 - CAISEGRGVGANVLTF TGTGCCATCAGTGAGGGGCGAGGTGTTGGGGCCAACGTCCTGACTTTC
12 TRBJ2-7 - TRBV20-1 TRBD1 CSAGPGQGNFYF TGCAGTGCTGGCCCGGGACAGGGAAATTTCTACTTC
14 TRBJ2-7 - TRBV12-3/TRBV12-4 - CASSKQGWAYEQYF TGTGCCAGCAGTAAACAAGGGTGGGCCTACGAGCAGTACTTC
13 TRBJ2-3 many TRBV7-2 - CASSPLGGDTQYF TGTGCCAGCAGCCCCTTGGGGGGCGATACGCAGTATTTT
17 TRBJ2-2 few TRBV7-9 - CASSTPQGLISSGELFF TGTGCCAGCAGCACTCCACAAGGGTTGATTTCGTCCGGGGAGCTGTTTTTT
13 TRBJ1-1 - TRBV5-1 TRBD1 CASRTGPNGEAFF TGCGCCAGCAGGACAGGGCCGAACGGTGAAGCTTTCTTT
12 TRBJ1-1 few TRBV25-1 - CASSPTNTEAFF TGTGCCAGCAGTCCTACGAACACTGAAGCTTTCTTT
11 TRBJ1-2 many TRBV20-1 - CSATGPHGYTF TGCAGTGCTACAGGGCCCCATGGCTACACCTTC
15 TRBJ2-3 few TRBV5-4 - CASSGGTLNTDTQYF TGTGCCAGCAGCGGCGGGACACTTAACACAGATACGCAGTATTTT
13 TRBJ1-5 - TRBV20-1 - CSATDNNNQPQHF TGCAGTGCTACAGACAACAACAATCAGCCCCAGCATTTT